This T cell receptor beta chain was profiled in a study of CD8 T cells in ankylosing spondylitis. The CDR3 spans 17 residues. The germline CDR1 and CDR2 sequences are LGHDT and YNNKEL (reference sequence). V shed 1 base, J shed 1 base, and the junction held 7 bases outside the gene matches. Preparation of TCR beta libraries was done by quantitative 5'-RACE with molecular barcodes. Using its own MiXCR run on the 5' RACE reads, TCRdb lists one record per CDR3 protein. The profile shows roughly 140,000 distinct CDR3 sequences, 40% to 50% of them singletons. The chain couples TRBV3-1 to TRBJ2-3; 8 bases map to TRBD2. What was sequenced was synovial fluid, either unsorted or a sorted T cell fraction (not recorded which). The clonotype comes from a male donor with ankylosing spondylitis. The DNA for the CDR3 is TGTGCCAGCAGCCAAGCCTCCCAGCGGGGGCGCACAGATACGCAGTATTTT. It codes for CASSQASQRGRTDTQYF.